The 32 T cell receptor beta chains below were found in one sample sequenced in a study of T cell repertoires in aging, cancer and after chemotherapy. Peripheral blood genomic DNA, not sorted cells or RNA, was the template. A mixed TRB-A/B primer pool amplified rearranged TRB by multiplex touch-down PCR. TCRdb called the multiplex PCR reads again in MiXCR, with one record for every CDR3 protein. The sample yields more than 1,500 distinct CDR3 sequences, about 32% seen once. Sequenced: blood. The receptor source for this set is a human donor with a blood cancer.

This clonotype has just a few counts. CDR3 loop: CASSRRGSPLHF. Written as DNA, the CDR3 is TGTGCCAGCAGCCGGCGGGGGTCACCCCTCCACTTT. The chain has TRBV14 and TRBJ1-6; D is possibly TRBD1 (5 bases). The CDR3 length is 12 residues. Per the germline V gene, CDR1 is SGHDN and CDR2 is FVKESK. V was pared by 4 bases and J by 10 bases, with 8 bases between.

This clonotype was counted between two and nine times. The chain uses TRBV10-3 and TRBJ1-2; D perhaps matches TRBD1 (6 bases). The length of the CDR3 is 17 residues. The germline V gene has CDR1 ENHRY and CDR2 SYGVKD. Trimming took off 3 bases at V and 0 bases at J, with 17 bases between the two ends. CDR3 nucleotides: TGTGCCATCAGTGAATGGCAGGGGTACCGAGCTAACTATGGCTACACCTTC. Its protein is CAISEWQGYRANYGYTF.

This clonotype is termed medium-sized. This chain links TRBV19 with TRBJ1-6, with 9 bases fitting TRBD1. V lost 5 bases to trimming and J lost 11 bases; unmatched junction nucleotides: 10. CDR3 length: 15 residues. Per germline, CDR1 LNHDA and CDR2 SQIVND (reference sequence). The CDR3 protein is CASSFVGQGQTPLHF. In nucleotides, the CDR3 is TGTGCCAGTAGTTTCGTGGGACAGGGCCAAACACCCCTCCACTTT.

This clonotype counts as medium-sized (0.01 to 0.1%). The V call is TRBV12-3 or TRBV12-4, the J call TRBJ1-6; a weak D match, TRBD1 (5 bases). The CDR3 spans 15 residues. The ends were cut back, 6 bases at V and 8 bases at J, with 17 bases in the middle. The CDR3 sequence is CASRPNRRDYSPLHF. The CDR3 coding sequence is TGTGCCAGCAGGCCCAACAGGAGGGATTATTCACCCCTCCACTTT.

V usage is TRBV20-1 and J usage is TRBJ1-5, with D maybe TRBD1 (5 bases). Germline CDR1 and CDR2: DFQATT and SNEGSKA (reference sequence). This CDR3 comprises 16 residues. The V end lost 2 bases, the J end lost 0 bases, and 14 bases lay between the germline ends. CDR3 DNA: TGCAGTGCTAGACTGCGGGACGTTCATAGCAATCAGCCCCAGCATTTT. Translating gives CSARLRDVHSNQPQHF.

This clonotype was seen a few times. This chain joins TRBV5-1 and TRBJ1-2; unclear D gene. The CDR3 consists of 16 residues. From germline, CDR1 is SGHRS and CDR2 YFSETQ. The germline V and J ends were trimmed by 0 bases and 1 base, with 13 bases remaining between them. The CDR3 nucleotides read TGCGCCAGCAGCTTGGCAGTCGGTTGGTATAACTATGGCTACACCTTC. Protein: CASSLAVGWYNYGYTF. Variable domain in full (rest from reference TRBV5-1 and TRBJ1-2): KAGVTQTPRYLIKTRGQQVTLSCSPISGHRSVSWYQQTPGQGLQFLFEYFSETQRNKGNFPGRFSGRQFSNSRSEMNVSTLELGDSALYLCASSLAVGWYNYGYTFGSGTRLTVV.

This clonotype was observed a handful of times. V is TRBV6-5 and J is TRBJ2-1, with D maybe TRBD2 (5 bases). The germline V gene has CDR1 MNHEY and CDR2 SVGAGI. Between the trimmed V and J ends, which lost 6 bases and 10 bases, there was a span of 10 bases. This CDR3 comprises 11 residues. The CDR3 DNA reads as TGTGCCAGCAGGATAGCGAGCGAGCAGTTCTTC. It translates to CASRIASEQFF.

By share of the sample, this clonotype is large (0.1 to 1%). This chain joins TRBV19 and TRBJ1-5; no reliable D call. V lost 3 bases to trimming and J lost 3 bases, with 6 bases between them. The CDR3 sequence is 13 residues long. Germline values: CDR1 LNHDA, CDR2 SQIVND (reference sequence). Here the CDR3 reads CASSMGNNQPQHF. DNA of the CDR3: TGTGCCAGTAGTATGGGCAACAATCAGCCCCAGCATTTT.

The chain uses TRBV4-2 and TRBJ1-2; TRBD1 agrees at 7 bases. Trimming at V came to 5 bases and at J to 5 bases, leaving 11 bases not matched to a gene. Germline V gives CDR1 LGHNA, CDR2 YNFKEQ. The CDR3 runs to 15 residues. Here the CDR3 reads CASSIRDSDYYGYTF. For the CDR3, the DNA is TGTGCCAGCAGCATCCGGGACAGCGACTATTATGGCTACACCTTC.

The V gene is TRBV20-1, the J gene TRBJ1-6, with D possibly being TRBD1 (6 bases). Germline-derived CDR1 and CDR2 are DFQATT and SNEGSKA (reference sequence). The V gene lost 0 bases and the J gene lost 10 bases, with 7 bases spanning the gap. The CDR3 runs to 12 residues. The DNA of the CDR3 is TGCAGTGCTAGAGATCAGGGGTCACCCCTCCACTTT. As protein: CSARDQGSPLHF.

In its sample, this clonotype was seen a few times. The chain uses TRBV11-1 and TRBJ2-7; 7 bases are shared with TRBD1. The V gene end was trimmed by 6 bases and the J gene end by 0 bases; junction bases not matched to a gene: 11. Germline V CDR1 and CDR2: SGHAT, FQDESV (reference sequence). The CDR3 is 16 residues long. CDR3: CASSYSQGDGSYEQYF. The CDR3 DNA is TGTGCCAGCAGTTATTCCCAGGGGGACGGCTCCTACGAGCAGTACTTC. Using reference TRBV11-1 and TRBJ2-7 for the parts outside the CDR3, the full variable domain is EAEVAQSPRYKITEKSQAVAFWCDPISGHATLYWYRQILGQGPELLVQFQDESVVDDSQLPKDRFSAERLKGVDSTLKIQPAELGDSAMYLCASSYSQGDGSYEQYFGPGTRLTVT.

This chain joins TRBV5-4 and TRBJ2-7; 9 bases fit TRBD1. Germline assignment: CDR1 SGHNT and CDR2 YYREEE (reference sequence). Trimming cost V 4 bases and J 1 base; bases outside gene matches: 3. CDR3 length: 14 amino acids. CDR3 residues: CASSLGQGSYEQYF. The CDR3 coding sequence is TGTGCCAGCAGCCTTGGACAGGGGTCCTACGAGCAGTACTTC. The whole variable domain, filled in from reference TRBV5-4 and TRBJ2-7, reads ETGVTQSPTHLIKTRGQQVTLRCSSQSGHNTVSWYQQALGQGPQFIFQYYREEENGRGNFPPRFSGLQFPNYSSELNVNALELDDSALYLCASSLGQGSYEQYFGPGTRLTVT.

This clonotype turned up a few times. The rearrangement uses TRBV7-9 and TRBJ1-4; 8 bases fit TRBD1. CDR1 is SEHNR, CDR2 FQNEAQ, per germline (reference sequence). After removal of 5 bases from V and 5 bases from J, the junction contained 4 bases not matched to a gene. The CDR3 runs to 14 residues. DNA of the CDR3: TGTGCCAGCAGCCGGACAGGGCAGAATGAAAAACTGTTTTTT. Translating it yields CASSRTGQNEKLFF.

This clonotype was observed a single time. This could be a read error, since a much larger clone is one nucleotide away. This chain links TRBV6-5 with TRBJ2-5; D perhaps matches TRBD1 (6 bases). The ends were cut back, 5 bases at V and 4 bases at J, with 11 bases in the middle. Germline V lookup: CDR1 MNHEY, CDR2 SVGAGI. The length of the CDR3 is 13 residues. The CDR3: CASSTQGTETQYF. CDR3 sequence (DNA): TGTGCCAGCAGTACACAGGGTACAGAGACCCAGTACTTC.

In this sample, this clonotype is medium-sized. The V gene is TRBV10-3, the J gene TRBJ2-2; D is unclear. Germline CDR1 reads ENHRY; CDR2 reads SYGVKD. Trimming stripped 3 bases from V and 2 bases from J, with 10 bases between. The CDR3 contains 15 residues. Here the CDR3 reads CAISEGKTNTGELFF. CDR3 DNA sequence: TGTGCCATCAGTGAAGGGAAGACTAACACCGGGGAGCTGTTTTTT.

This clonotype is classed as large (0.1 to 1%). This chain uses TRBV19 with TRBJ2-2, with D maybe TRBD1 (6 bases). The V end was cut by 3 bases, the J end by 7 bases, with 15 bases between. Germline CDR1 is LNHDA and CDR2 is SQIVND (reference sequence). CDR3 length: 15 amino acids. CDR3 region: CASSIGTLIVGELFF. CDR3 nucleotides: TGTGCCAGTAGTATTGGGACACTTATTGTCGGGGAGCTGTTTTTT.

Sample share makes this clonotype large (0.1 to 1%). The CDR3 spells CAISTGYGNTIYF. For the CDR3, the DNA is TGTGCCATCAGTACAGGGTATGGAAACACCATATATTTT. The chain employs TRBV10-3 and TRBJ1-3, with a tentative D call TRBD1 (6 bases). Trimming cost V 5 bases and J 3 bases, with 8 bases left between them. The CDR3 length is 13 residues. The germline V gene encodes CDR1 ENHRY and CDR2 SYGVKD.

The chain carries TRBV7-2 and TRBJ1-1, with unresolved D. Germline assignment: CDR1 SGHTA and CDR2 FQGNSA. V was shortened by 5 bases and J by 5 bases, with 18 bases between the two germline ends. The CDR3 contains 15 residues. In DNA, the CDR3 is TGTGCCAGCAGCCCCCGTTTCACCGTGGGGACTGAAGCTTTCTTT. It codes for CASSPRFTVGTEAFF.

Relative to its sample, this clonotype is medium-sized. The chain has TRBV19 and TRBJ1-5; D uncertain. The germline V and J ends were trimmed by 0 bases and 0 bases, with 9 bases remaining between them. Germline V lookup: CDR1 LNHDA, CDR2 SQIVND (reference sequence). This CDR3 has 16 amino acids. CDR3 loop: CASSIDGATSNQPQHF. In nucleotides, the CDR3 is TGTGCCAGTAGTATAGATGGAGCTACTAGCAATCAGCCCCAGCATTTT.

This clonotype showed up just a few times. The chain uses TRBV24-1 and TRBJ2-3, with no clear D. CDR3 length: 12 amino acids. V lost 10 bases and J 0 bases, leaving 7 bases between the germline ends. Germline lookup yields CDR1 KGHDR and CDR2 SFDVKD. The CDR3 here is CATSKSTDTQYF. For the CDR3, the DNA is TGTGCCACTTCCAAGAGCACAGATACGCAGTATTTT.

This chain connects TRBV19 to TRBJ1-5; 9 bases match TRBD1. Per germline, CDR1 LNHDA and CDR2 SQIVND (reference sequence). J lost 5 bases, V lost 6 bases, and 8 bases had no gene match. This CDR3 spans 15 amino acids. The DNA of the CDR3 is TGTGCCAGTAGCTGGGGAAGGACAGGGGATCAGCCCCAGCATTTT. Residues: CASSWGRTGDQPQHF.

The chain couples TRBV7-6 to TRBJ2-1, with D perhaps being TRBD1 or TRBD2 (5 bases each). The V gene lost 1 base and the J gene lost 9 bases, with 19 bases spanning the gap. The CDR3 is made up of 16 amino acids. The germline V gene has CDR1 SGHVS and CDR2 FNYEAQ. The DNA of the CDR3 is TGTGCCAGCAGCTTAGGTCAGTTCCCCGGGGACGGTGAGCAGTTCTTC. It codes for CASSLGQFPGDGEQFF.

This clonotype is termed large. The rearrangement uses TRBV30 and TRBJ1-5; no clear D gene. CDR3 length: 14 residues. V dropped 2 bases and J dropped 0 bases, with 8 bases sitting between them. Germline V gene data show CDR1 as GTSNPN and CDR2 as SVGIG (reference sequence). The CDR3 nucleotides are TGTGCCTGGAGTCCGGGGATTAGCAATCAGCCCCAGCATTTT. Protein: CAWSPGISNQPQHF.

The chain uses TRBV18 and TRBJ1-5; no clear D gene. The CDR3 extends over 14 amino acids. Germline V gene sequence: CDR1 KGHSH, CDR2 LQKENI. The V end lost 5 bases, the J end lost 0 bases, and 8 bases lay between the germline ends. In nucleotides, the CDR3 is TGTGCCAGCTCATTGACCGATAGCAATCAGCCCCAGCATTTT. Its translation is CASSLTDSNQPQHF.

This clonotype was detected a few times. The chain has TRBV24-1 and TRBJ1-1; D call uncertain. Germline CDR1 reads KGHDR; CDR2 reads SFDVKD. The germline V and J ends were trimmed by 9 bases and 4 bases, with 11 bases remaining between them. The CDR3 loop spans 12 amino acids. CDR3 coding DNA: TGTGCCACCGGAGGAGGAGGCACTGAAGCTTTCTTT. Amino acid sequence: CATGGGGTEAFF.

CDR3 sequence: CASSKMGPLGTQYF. The DNA of the CDR3 is TGTGCCAGCAGCAAAATGGGTCCCCTTGGGACGCAGTATTTT. V and J are TRBV6-5 and TRBJ2-3; D call uncertain. V lost 6 bases, J lost 9 bases, and 19 bases lay in between. CDR3 size: 14 residues. CDR1 and CDR2 (germline): MNHEY, SVGAGI.

A few counts support this clonotype. V is TRBV5-1 and J is TRBJ2-1; D possibly corresponds to TRBD2 (7 bases). V was cut by 5 bases and J by 7 bases, with 19 bases left in between. The CDR3 spans 15 residues. Germline values: CDR1 SGHRS, CDR2 YFSETQ. CDR3: CASSWGGRTTNEQFF. The CDR3 coding sequence is TGCGCCAGCAGTTGGGGGGGGCGGACCACAAATGAGCAGTTCTTC. The whole variable domain, remainder taken from reference TRBV5-1 and TRBJ2-1, is KAGVTQTPRYLIKTRGQQVTLSCSPISGHRSVSWYQQTPGQGLQFLFEYFSETQRNKGNFPGRFSGRQFSNSRSEMNVSTLELGDSALYLCASSWGGRTTNEQFFGPGTRLTVL.

J is TRBJ1-6 and V is TRBV5-1, with TRBD1 matching 7 bases. This CDR3 is 15 amino acids long. The germline V gene encodes CDR1 SGHRS and CDR2 YFSETQ. V was pared by 3 bases and J by 10 bases, with 10 bases of the junction left unmatched. CDR3 sequence reads: CASSSDTGVGSPLHF. CDR3 sequence (DNA): TGCGCCAGCAGCTCGGATACAGGGGTTGGGTCACCCCTCCACTTT.

This chain uses TRBV12-3 or TRBV12-4 with TRBJ2-7; TRBD1 matches at 9 bases. The CDR3 is made up of 15 amino acids. After removal of 3 bases from V and 6 bases from J, the junction contained 9 bases not matched to a gene. CDR3 residues: CASSLGAGQGIEQYF. The DNA of the CDR3 is TGTGCCAGCAGTTTGGGGGCGGGACAGGGAATCGAGCAGTACTTC.

With respect to this clonotype: At one boundary the junction diverges from the germline segment, which might be a read error. In DNA, the CDR3 is TGCGCCAGCAGCTTGGGGGTGGGTTGGAATGAGCGGTTCTTC. Protein sequence: CASSLGVGWNERFF. The V call is TRBV7-6, the J call TRBJ2-1, with D perhaps TRBD1 or TRBD2 (5 bases each). CDR1 and CDR2 from the germline V gene are SGHVS and FNYEAQ. This CDR3 region has 14 residues. Based on the CDR3 plus reference TRBV7-6 and TRBJ2-1, the full variable domain is GAGVSQSPRYKVTKRGQDVALRCDPISGHVSLYWYRQALGQGPEFLTYFNYEAQQDKSGLPNDRFSAERPEGSISTLTIQRTEQRDSAMYRCASSLGVGWNERFFGPGTRLTVL.

In its sample, this clonotype ranks as large (0.1 to 1%). This rearrangement joins TRBV19 to TRBJ2-7, with 9 bases fitting TRBD1. Germline trimming cut 1 base from V and 4 bases from J; bases unmatched to any gene: 5. Germline V gene data show CDR1 as LNHDA and CDR2 as SQIVND (reference sequence). The length of the CDR3 is 15 residues. The CDR3 protein is CASSIAQGAKYEQYF. The CDR3 coding sequence is TGTGCCAGTAGTATAGCACAGGGGGCTAAATACGAGCAGTACTTC.

The V call is TRBV12-3 or TRBV12-4, the J call TRBJ2-4; D is undetermined. The CDR3 totals 12 residues. The V gene lost 2 bases and the J gene lost 9 bases, with 8 bases spanning the gap. CDR3 nucleotide sequence: TGTGCCAGCAGTTTATATCGCGGCATTCAGTACTTC. It codes for CASSLYRGIQYF.